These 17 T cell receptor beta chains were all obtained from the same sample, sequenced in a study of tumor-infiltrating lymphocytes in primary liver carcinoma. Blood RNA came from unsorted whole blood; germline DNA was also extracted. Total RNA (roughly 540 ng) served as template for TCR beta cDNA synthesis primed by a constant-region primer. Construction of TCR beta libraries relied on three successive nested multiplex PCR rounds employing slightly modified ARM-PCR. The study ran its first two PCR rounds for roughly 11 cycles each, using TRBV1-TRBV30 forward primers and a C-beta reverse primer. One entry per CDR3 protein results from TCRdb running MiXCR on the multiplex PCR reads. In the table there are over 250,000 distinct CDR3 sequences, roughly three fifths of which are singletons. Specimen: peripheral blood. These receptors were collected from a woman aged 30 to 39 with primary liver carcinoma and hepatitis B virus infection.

CDR3 coding DNA: TGTGCCACCAGCAACCCGACGAGGCTAGCGGGAGCACATAATGAGCAGTTCTTC. This translates into CATSNPTRLAGAHNEQFF. The V and J genes are TRBV15 and TRBJ2-1; 10 positions agree with TRBD2. Germline V CDR1 and CDR2: LNHNV, YYDKDF (reference sequence). The CDR3 runs 18 residues. The V gene end was trimmed by 4 bases and the J gene end by 7 bases; junction bases not matched to a gene: 16.

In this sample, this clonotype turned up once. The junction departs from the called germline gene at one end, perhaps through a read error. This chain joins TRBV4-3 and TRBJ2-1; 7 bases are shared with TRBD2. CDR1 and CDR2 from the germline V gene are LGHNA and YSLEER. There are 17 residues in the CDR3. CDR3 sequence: CVSSPNGASGSYNEQFF. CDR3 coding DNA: TGCGTCAGCAGCCCCAATGGGGCTAGCGGATCCTACAATGAGCAGTTCTTC.

The DNA of the CDR3 is TGCGCCAGCAGCGTCCTCCACAATTACAGGGGAGATAGCAATCAGCCCCAGCATTTT. Protein: CASSVLHNYRGDSNQPQHF. V is TRBV23-1 and J is TRBJ1-5; 7 bases line up with TRBD1. TRBV23-1 is an open reading frame, and its role is uncertain. This CDR3 is 19 amino acids long. J was trimmed by 0 bases and V by 6 bases; bases with no gene match: 17.

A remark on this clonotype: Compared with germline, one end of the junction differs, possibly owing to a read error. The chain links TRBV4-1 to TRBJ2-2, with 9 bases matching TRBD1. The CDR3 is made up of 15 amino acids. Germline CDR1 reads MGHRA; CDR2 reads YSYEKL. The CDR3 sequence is CARSQGQGPPGELFF. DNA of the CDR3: TGCGCCAGGAGCCAGGGACAGGGCCCCCCCGGGGAGCTGTTTTTT.

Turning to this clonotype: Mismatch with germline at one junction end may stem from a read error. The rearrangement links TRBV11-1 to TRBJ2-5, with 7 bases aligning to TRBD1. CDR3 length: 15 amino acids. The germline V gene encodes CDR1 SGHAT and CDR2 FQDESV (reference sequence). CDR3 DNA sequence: TGTGCCAGCAGCGCGGAGAGGGGGCTCCAAGAGACACAGTACTTC. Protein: CASSAERGLQETQYF.

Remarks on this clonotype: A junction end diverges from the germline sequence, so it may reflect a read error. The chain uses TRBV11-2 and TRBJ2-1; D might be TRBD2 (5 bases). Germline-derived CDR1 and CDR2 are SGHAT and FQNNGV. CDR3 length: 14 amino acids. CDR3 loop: CANSLCGPYNEQFF. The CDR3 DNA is TGTGCCAACAGCTTATGCGGGCCCTACAATGAGCAGTTCTTC.

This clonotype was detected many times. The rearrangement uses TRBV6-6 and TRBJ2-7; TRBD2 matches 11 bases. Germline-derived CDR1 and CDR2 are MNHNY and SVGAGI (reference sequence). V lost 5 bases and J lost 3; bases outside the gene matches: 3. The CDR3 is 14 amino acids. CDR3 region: CASSGLAGLYEQYF. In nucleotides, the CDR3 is TGTGCCAGCAGTGGACTAGCGGGCCTCTACGAGCAGTACTTC.

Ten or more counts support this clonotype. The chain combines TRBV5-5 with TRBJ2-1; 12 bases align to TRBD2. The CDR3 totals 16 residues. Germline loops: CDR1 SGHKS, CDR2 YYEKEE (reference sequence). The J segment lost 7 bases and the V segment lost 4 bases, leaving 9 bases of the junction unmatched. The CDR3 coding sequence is TGTGCCAGCAGCGGCAGCTGGCTAGCGGGAGGGAATGAGCAGTTCTTC. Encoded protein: CASSGSWLAGGNEQFF.

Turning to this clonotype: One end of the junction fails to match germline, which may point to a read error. CDR3 protein: CAGSPVGGYEQYF. CDR3 nucleotides: TGTGCCGGCAGCCCGGTCGGAGGCTACGAGCAGTACTTC. The chain uses TRBV5-5 and TRBJ2-7; a possible D gene is TRBD2 (5 bases). The germline V gene has CDR1 SGHKS and CDR2 YYEKEE (reference sequence). The CDR3 is 13 residues long.

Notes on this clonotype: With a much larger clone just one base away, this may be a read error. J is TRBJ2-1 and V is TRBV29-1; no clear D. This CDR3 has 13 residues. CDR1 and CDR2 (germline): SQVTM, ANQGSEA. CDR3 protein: CSVGASSYNGQFF. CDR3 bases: TGCAGCGTTGGGGCGAGCTCCTACAATGGGCAGTTCTTC.

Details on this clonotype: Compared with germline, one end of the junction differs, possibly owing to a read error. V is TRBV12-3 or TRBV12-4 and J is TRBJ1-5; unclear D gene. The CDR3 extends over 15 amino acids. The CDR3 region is CASSIRPPEPQPQHF. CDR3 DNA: TGTGCCAGCAGTATTCGACCACCCGAACCCCAGCCACAGCATTTT.

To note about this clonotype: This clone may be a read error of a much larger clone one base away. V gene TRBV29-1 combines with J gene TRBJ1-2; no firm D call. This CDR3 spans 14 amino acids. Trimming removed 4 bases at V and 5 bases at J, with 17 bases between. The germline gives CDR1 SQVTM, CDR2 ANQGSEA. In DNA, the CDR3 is TGCAGCGTTGGGAAGGTGGCGTCGGGTTATGGCTACACCTTC. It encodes CSVGKVASGYGYTF. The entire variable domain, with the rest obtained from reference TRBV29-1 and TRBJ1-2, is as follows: SAVISQKPSRDICQRGTSLTIQCQVDSQVTMMFWYRQQPGQSLTLIATANQGSEATYESGFVIDKFPISRPNLTFSTLTVSNMSPEDSSIYLCSVGKVASGYGYTFGSGTRLTVV.

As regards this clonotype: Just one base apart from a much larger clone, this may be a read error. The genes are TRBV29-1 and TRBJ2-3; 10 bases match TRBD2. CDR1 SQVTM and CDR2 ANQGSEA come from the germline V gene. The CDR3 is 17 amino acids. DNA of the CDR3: TGCAGCGCATGGATGGGACTAGCGCAAGCTAGCATAGATACGCAGTATTTT. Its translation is CSAWMGLAQASIDTQYF.

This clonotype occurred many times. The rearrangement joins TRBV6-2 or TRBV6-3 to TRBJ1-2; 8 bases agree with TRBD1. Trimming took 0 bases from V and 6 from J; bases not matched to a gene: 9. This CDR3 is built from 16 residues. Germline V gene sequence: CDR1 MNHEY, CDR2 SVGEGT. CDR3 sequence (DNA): TGTGCCAGCAGTTACTCGACGTACAGGGGGGACGATGGCTACACCTTC. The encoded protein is CASSYSTYRGDDGYTF.

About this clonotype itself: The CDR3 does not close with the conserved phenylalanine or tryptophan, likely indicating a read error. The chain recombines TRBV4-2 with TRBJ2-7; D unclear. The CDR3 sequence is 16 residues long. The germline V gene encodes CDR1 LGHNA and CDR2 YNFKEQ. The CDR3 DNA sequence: TGTCCCAGCAGCCAGGAAGGAACTCGGGCTTCCTACGAGCAGTACCTC. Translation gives CPSSQEGTRASYEQYL.

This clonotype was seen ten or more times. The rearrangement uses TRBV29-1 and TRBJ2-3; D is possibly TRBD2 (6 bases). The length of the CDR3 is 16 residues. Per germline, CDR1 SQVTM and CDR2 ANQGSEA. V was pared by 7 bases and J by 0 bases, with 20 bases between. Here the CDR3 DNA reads TGCAGCGCCCCCTTTGGGCTAGCGTCTAGCACAGATACGCAGTATTTT. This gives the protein CSAPFGLASSTDTQYF.

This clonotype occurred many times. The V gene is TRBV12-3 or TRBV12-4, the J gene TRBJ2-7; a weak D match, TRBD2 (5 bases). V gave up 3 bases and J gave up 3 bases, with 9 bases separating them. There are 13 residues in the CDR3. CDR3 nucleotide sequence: TGTGCCAGCAGTTTGGCGGGTGGCTACGAGCAGTACTTC. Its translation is CASSLAGGYEQYF.